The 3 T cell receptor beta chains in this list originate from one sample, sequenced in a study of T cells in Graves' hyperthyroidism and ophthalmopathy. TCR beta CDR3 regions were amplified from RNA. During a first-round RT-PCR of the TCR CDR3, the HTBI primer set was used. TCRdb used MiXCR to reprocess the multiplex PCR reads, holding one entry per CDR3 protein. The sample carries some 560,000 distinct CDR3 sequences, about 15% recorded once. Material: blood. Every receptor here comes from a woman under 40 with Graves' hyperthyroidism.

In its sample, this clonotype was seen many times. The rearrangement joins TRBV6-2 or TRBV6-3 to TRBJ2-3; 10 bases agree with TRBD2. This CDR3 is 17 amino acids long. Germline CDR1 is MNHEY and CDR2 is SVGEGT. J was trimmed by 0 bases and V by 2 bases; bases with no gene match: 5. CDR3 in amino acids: CASSYRATSGSTDTQYF. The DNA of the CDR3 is TGTGCCAGCAGTTACCGGGCGACTAGCGGGAGCACAGATACGCAGTATTTT.

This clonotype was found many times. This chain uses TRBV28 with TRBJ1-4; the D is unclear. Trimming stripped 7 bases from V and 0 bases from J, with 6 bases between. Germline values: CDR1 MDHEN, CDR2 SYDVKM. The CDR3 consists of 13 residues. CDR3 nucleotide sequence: TGTGCCAGCAATCTAGCAACTAATGAAAAACTGTTTTTT. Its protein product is CASNLATNEKLFF.

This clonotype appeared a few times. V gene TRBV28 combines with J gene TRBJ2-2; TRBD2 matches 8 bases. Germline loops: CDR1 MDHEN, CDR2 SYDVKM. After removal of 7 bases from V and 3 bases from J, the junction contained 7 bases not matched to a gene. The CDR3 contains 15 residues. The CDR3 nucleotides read TGTGCCAGCACCATACTAGCGGACTACACCGGGGAGCTGTTTTTT. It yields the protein CASTILADYTGELFF. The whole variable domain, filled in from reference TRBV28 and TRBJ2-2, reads DVKVTQSSRYLVKRTGEKVFLECVQDMDHENMFWYRQDPGLGLRLIYFSYDVKMKEKGDIPEGYSVSREKKERFSLILESASTNQTSMYLCASTILADYTGELFFGEGSRLTVL.